The 32 T cell receptor beta chains below all came from one sample that was sequenced in a study of beta chain features in type 1 diabetes. Study conclusions and caveats: Moderate but significant shortening of TCRB CDR3s was recorded in all four CD4+ subsets from Type 1 diabetes patients.

Every bit of the isolated RNA underwent reverse transcription, so sequencing read expressed TCRB transcripts. The data were produced by immunoSEQ multiplex PCR, yet TCRdb's version contains in-frame clones alone and is incomplete. The sample holds about 160,000 clones, roughly 9% seen once. No antigen has been assigned to these receptors. Sample: central memory CD4+ T cells from blood. The receptors derive from a woman under 40 with type 1 diabetes.

The chain recombines TRBV23-1 with TRBJ2-7; D is possibly TRBD1 (6 bases). TRBV23-1 is reported as an ORF; its role is uncertain. The CDR3 covers 16 residues. Trimming left V 0 bases short and J 3 bases short, with 15 bases between. For the CDR3, the DNA is TGCGCCAGCAGTCAATCCCACAGGGTACAGTACTACGAGCAGTACTTC. Translating gives CASSQSHRVQYYEQYF.

The sample holds a few counts of this clone. This rearrangement joins TRBV27 to TRBJ1-1; D may be TRBD1 (5 bases). This CDR3 contains 11 residues. Germline loops: CDR1 MNHEY, CDR2 SMNVEV (reference sequence). V was pared by 5 bases and J by 8 bases, with 9 bases between. The CDR3 loop reads CASSRAGEAFF. Here the CDR3 DNA reads TGTGCCAGCAGTCGGGCAGGGGAAGCTTTCTTT.

This sequence joins TRBV6-6 and TRBJ2-7; D gene uncertain. V shed 11 bases and J shed 3 bases, with 17 bases lying between them. This CDR3 comprises 13 residues. CDR1 is MNHNY, CDR2 SVGAGI, per germline (reference sequence). The CDR3 protein is CAGGAADRYEQYF. The CDR3 DNA reads TGTGCCGGCGGCGCAGCCGACCGCTACGAGCAGTACTTC.

The chain combines TRBV19 with TRBJ2-7; a weak D match, TRBD1 (5 bases). Germline CDR1 reads LNHDA; CDR2 reads SQIVND (reference sequence). The length of the CDR3 is 13 residues. V lost 10 bases and J 0 bases, leaving 13 bases between the germline ends. CDR3 protein: CATKDSFSYEQYF. The CDR3, as DNA: TGTGCCACGAAAGACAGCTTCTCCTACGAGCAGTACTTC.

V usage is TRBV11-3 and J usage is TRBJ2-7, with 9 nucleotides matching TRBD2. CDR1 and CDR2 (germline): SGHNT, YENEEA. V shed 6 bases, J shed 0 bases, and the junction held 6 bases outside the gene matches. This CDR3 has 15 residues. The CDR3 region has the DNA TGTGCCAGCAGACTAGCGGGTCCCGTCTCCTACGAGCAGTACTTC. This translates into CASRLAGPVSYEQYF.

This clone showed up just a few times. This chain uses TRBV29-1 with TRBJ1-2, with 9 bases identical to TRBD1. CDR3 length equals 12 residues. Unmatched junction bases numbered 8, after V lost 8 bases and J lost 7 bases. CDR1 is SQVTM and CDR2 is ANQGSEA in the germline V gene. CDR3 sequence (DNA): TGCAGCACGGGACAGGGTTTCTCTGGCTACACCTTC. Encoded protein: CSTGQGFSGYTF.

This CDR3 is CASSLRAGSTDTQYF. Written as DNA, the CDR3 is TGTGCCAGCAGCTTAAGGGCGGGGAGCACAGATACGCAGTATTTT. The V gene is TRBV7-3, the J gene TRBJ2-3, with a tentative D call TRBD2 (6 bases). Per the germline V gene, CDR1 is SGHTA and CDR2 is FQGTGA. With 1 base removed from V and 0 bases from J, the gap between germline ends came to 8 bases. CDR3 length equals 15 residues.

This clone was observed a few times. This chain uses TRBV29-1 with TRBJ2-3; 9 positions match TRBD2. The CDR3 contains 15 residues. With V trimmed by 1 base and J by 0 bases, 2 bases remained unmatched. Germline lookup yields CDR1 SQVTM and CDR2 ANQGSEA. The CDR3 reads CSVEVLAGSTDTQYF. The CDR3 nucleotides read TGCAGCGTTGAAGTTCTAGCGGGAAGCACAGATACGCAGTATTTT.

V usage is TRBV29-1 and J usage is TRBJ2-3, with 14 bases that match TRBD2. V lost 7 bases, J lost 2 bases, and 5 bases stayed unmatched. The CDR3 covers 15 residues. CDR1 and CDR2 (germline): SQVTM, ANQGSEA. The CDR3 loop reads CSAGTSGSPTDTQYF. The CDR3 coding sequence is TGCAGCGCGGGGACTAGCGGGAGTCCCACAGATACGCAGTATTTT.

The chain recombines TRBV5-5 with TRBJ2-1; D possibly corresponds to TRBD1 (6 bases). The V gene lost 4 bases and the J gene lost 3 bases, with 17 bases spanning the gap. The CDR3 has 16 amino acids. Looked up from germline, CDR1 is SGHKS and CDR2 is YYEKEE (reference sequence). The CDR3 DNA sequence: TGTGCCAGCAGCGTCCCCCGGGACACACACTACAATGAGCAGTTCTTC. This sequence encodes CASSVPRDTHYNEQFF.

This chain connects TRBV19 to TRBJ2-3; 10 nucleotides match TRBD2. CDR3 length: 15 residues. The germline CDR1 and CDR2 sequences are LNHDA and SQIVND (reference sequence). The V gene end was trimmed by 4 bases and the J gene end by 4 bases; junction bases not matched to a gene: 5. CDR3 amino acids: CASSKVAGGSDTQYF. CDR3 in DNA: TGTGCCAGTAGTAAGGTAGCGGGAGGATCAGATACGCAGTATTTT.

This clone showed up just a few times. This chain links TRBV6-5 with TRBJ2-7, with D perhaps TRBD1 (5 bases). Looked up from germline, CDR1 is MNHEY and CDR2 is SVGAGI. V was trimmed by 4 bases and J by 9 bases, leaving 10 bases between them. The CDR3 extends over 11 amino acids. CDR3 coding DNA: TGTGCCAGCAGTTCCTGGACACGGCAGTACTTC. This translates into CASSSWTRQYF.

This clone has only a few counts. The V and J genes are TRBV14 and TRBJ2-3, with D unclear. CDR1 is SGHDN and CDR2 is FVKESK in the germline V gene. V dropped 0 bases and J dropped 5 bases, with 6 bases sitting between them. CDR3 length: 13 residues. This CDR3 is CASSQDLVDTQYF. The CDR3 DNA follows: TGTGCCAGCAGCCAAGATTTAGTAGATACGCAGTATTTT.

The chain couples TRBV2 to TRBJ2-5; 7 bases fit TRBD1. The CDR3 is 14 residues long. Germline CDR1 reads SNHLY; CDR2 reads FYNNEI. Trimming at V came to 4 bases and at J to 0 bases, leaving 2 bases not matched to a gene. CDR3 amino acids: CASSGQGHQETQYF. The DNA for the CDR3 is TGTGCCAGCAGTGGACAGGGACACCAAGAGACCCAGTACTTC.

This clone was seen a few times. The gene calls are TRBV15 and TRBJ1-2; 11 bases fit TRBD1. CDR3 length: 15 residues. J was trimmed by 7 bases and V by 0 bases; bases with no gene match: 4. Per the germline V gene, CDR1 is LNHNV and CDR2 is YYDKDF (reference sequence). Here the CDR3 reads CATSRDGTGGSGYTF. In DNA, the CDR3 is TGTGCCACCAGCAGAGATGGGACAGGGGGAAGTGGCTACACCTTC.

This clone was counted between two and nine times. The chain has TRBV11-3 and TRBJ1-1, with a weak D call TRBD1 (5 bases). V was pared by 4 bases and J by 4 bases, with 16 bases between. There are 15 residues in the CDR3. The germline gives CDR1 SGHNT, CDR2 YENEEA. The CDR3 protein is CASSWRGIGSTEAFF. CDR3 nucleotide sequence: TGTGCCAGCAGCTGGAGGGGTATCGGGAGCACTGAAGCTTTCTTT.

This clone turned up a few times. The chain employs TRBV30 and TRBJ1-5, with TRBD1 as a possible D gene (5 bases). Between the trimmed V and J ends, which lost 2 bases and 4 bases, there was a span of 12 bases. This CDR3 has 14 residues. CDR1 and CDR2 (germline): GTSNPN, SVGIG (reference sequence). The CDR3 protein is CAWSIRDRNQPQHF. DNA of the CDR3: TGTGCCTGGAGTATCAGGGATAGAAATCAGCCCCAGCATTTT.

This chain joins TRBV4-2 and TRBJ2-1, with D perhaps TRBD2 (6 bases). Trimming stripped 1 base from V and 6 bases from J, with 16 bases between. Germline CDR1 LGHNA, CDR2 YNFKEQ. This CDR3 contains 16 residues. This chain's CDR3 is CASSQVGAGGLNEQFF. CDR3 DNA: TGTGCCAGCAGCCAAGTCGGCGCTGGGGGACTCAATGAGCAGTTCTTC.

The chain couples TRBV5-6 to TRBJ1-5; possible D gene TRBD1, 6 bases. CDR3 size: 15 residues. V was clipped by 4 bases and J by 2 bases, with 13 bases between them. The germline V gene has CDR1 SGHDT and CDR2 YYEEEE. This CDR3 is CASSIVGAGNQPQHF. The CDR3, as DNA: TGTGCCAGCAGCATTGTGGGGGCAGGCAATCAGCCCCAGCATTTT. Full variable domain (remainder filled in from reference TRBV5-6 and TRBJ1-5): DAGVTQSPTHLIKTRGQQVTLRCSPKSGHDTVSWYQQALGQGPQFIFQYYEEEERQRGNFPDRFSGHQFPNYSSELNVNALLLGDSALYLCASSIVGAGNQPQHFGDGTRLSIL.

The sample holds a few counts of this clone. This chain uses TRBV7-8 with TRBJ2-7; D gene unclear. CDR1 and CDR2 (germline): SGHVS, FQNEAQ. Trimming cost V 1 base and J 2 bases, with 12 bases left between them. There are 15 residues in the CDR3. CDR3 protein: CASSLGFGAPYEQYF. The DNA for the CDR3 is TGTGCCAGCAGCTTAGGATTTGGAGCGCCCTACGAGCAGTACTTC.

The chain has TRBV5-4 and TRBJ1-1; D is unclear. Trimming left V 4 bases short and J 0 bases short, with 4 bases between. Per germline, CDR1 SGHNT and CDR2 YYREEE (reference sequence). CDR3 length equals 12 residues. This CDR3 reads CASSQMNTEAFF. DNA for the CDR3: TGTGCCAGCAGCCAAATGAACACTGAAGCTTTCTTT.

V gene TRBV4-1 combines with J gene TRBJ1-1; possibly TRBD1 for D (5 bases). The germline V and J ends were trimmed by 4 bases and 1 base, with 10 bases remaining between them. The CDR3 is 14 amino acids. The germline V gene has CDR1 MGHRA and CDR2 YSYEKL. The CDR3 loop reads CASSPKGWNTEAFF. DNA of the CDR3: TGCGCCAGCAGCCCCAAGGGGTGGAACACTGAAGCTTTCTTT.

This chain connects TRBV6-1 to TRBJ2-1; 8 nucleotides match TRBD1. Germline V gene data show CDR1 as MNHNS and CDR2 as SASEGT. The CDR3 is 15 residues long. With V trimmed by 6 bases and J by 5 bases, 9 bases remained unmatched. This chain's CDR3 is CASRIPGQDNNEQFF. The CDR3, as DNA: TGTGCCAGCAGGATACCGGGACAGGACAACAATGAGCAGTTCTTC.

This chain connects TRBV5-1 to TRBJ2-7; D possibly corresponds to TRBD1 (6 bases). CDR1 is SGHRS and CDR2 is YFSETQ in the germline V gene. V shed 0 bases and J shed 3 bases, with 13 bases lying between them. The CDR3 length is 15 residues. CDR3 nucleotide sequence: TGCGCCAGCAGCTTGGGACAGGTGGGGAGCTACGAGCAGTACTTC. Its protein product is CASSLGQVGSYEQYF.

The rearrangement uses TRBV18 and TRBJ2-1; D is perhaps TRBD1 (8 bases). Trimming took off 2 bases at V and 7 bases at J, with 12 bases between the two ends. Germline CDR1 KGHSH, CDR2 LQKENI. The length of the CDR3 is 14 residues. Here the CDR3 reads CASSPGQGGNEQFF. The CDR3 nucleotides read TGTGCCAGCTCACCAGGACAGGGAGGGAATGAGCAGTTCTTC.

This clone was observed a single time. The chain is built from TRBV5-1 and TRBJ2-5; possibly TRBD1 for D (6 bases). The CDR3 is 15 residues long. Germline-derived CDR1 and CDR2 are SGHRS and YFSETQ. Trimming took off 4 bases at V and 2 bases at J, with 15 bases between the two ends. CDR3 residues: CASSPGVDTQETQYF. The CDR3 nucleotides are TGCGCCAGCAGCCCAGGGGTTGACACTCAAGAGACCCAGTACTTC.

This chain links TRBV5-8 with TRBJ1-2; 10 bases agree with TRBD1. Germline values: CDR1 SGHTS, CDR2 YDEGEE. The V segment lost 4 bases and the J segment 7 bases; nucleotides outside the gene matches: 10. This CDR3 region has 15 residues. In DNA form, the CDR3 reads TGTGCCAGCAGCATCCGGGACAGGGGTTTTGGTGGCTACACCTTC. Amino acid sequence: CASSIRDRGFGGYTF.

V gene TRBV12-5 combines with J gene TRBJ2-4; TRBD2 might be the D (5 bases). Trimming cost V 2 bases and J 8 bases, with 7 bases left between them. CDR3 length: 12 residues. Looked up from germline, CDR1 is LGHNT and CDR2 is FRNRAP. The CDR3 sequence is CASGLHSDIQYF. The CDR3 DNA is TGTGCTAGTGGTTTGCATAGCGACATTCAGTACTTC.

This clone occurred a few times. This chain links TRBV5-6 with TRBJ2-5, with TRBD2 identical over 12 bases. Germline CDR1 SGHDT, CDR2 YYEEEE. The CDR3 runs 15 residues. With V trimmed by 4 bases and J by 4 bases, 5 bases remained unmatched. The CDR3 bases are TGTGCCAGCAGCCTTCGACTAGCGGGAGCAGAGACCCAGTACTTC. Translated, it gives CASSLRLAGAETQYF.

There are a few counts of this clone. The gene calls are TRBV10-3 and TRBJ1-5; 8 bases line up with TRBD1. Germline V gene sequence: CDR1 ENHRY, CDR2 SYGVKD. V lost 6 bases, J lost 4 bases, and 5 bases stayed unmatched. This CDR3 has 14 amino acids. CDR3 sequence reads: CAISSGQANQPQHF. The CDR3 coding sequence is TGTGCCATCAGCTCGGGACAGGCTAATCAGCCCCAGCATTTT.

This clone was seen more than once but under ten times. This chain links TRBV27 with TRBJ2-2, with 7 bases fitting TRBD2. V shed 7 bases and J 5 bases; nucleotides not matched to a gene: 7. The germline V gene encodes CDR1 MNHEY and CDR2 SMNVEV (reference sequence). The CDR3 covers 14 residues. In DNA form, the CDR3 reads TGTGCCAGCAAGTGGGGGAGGGATACCGGGGAGCTGTTTTTT. Translating it yields CASKWGRDTGELFF.

V and J are TRBV18 and TRBJ1-1; tentatively, D is TRBD1 (6 bases). In germline, CDR1 is KGHSH, CDR2 LQKENI. V dropped 5 bases and J dropped 0 bases, with 13 bases sitting between them. This CDR3 is 15 amino acids long. CDR3 region: CASSSTGSVNTEAFF. CDR3 bases: TGTGCCAGCTCAAGTACAGGGTCCGTGAACACTGAAGCTTTCTTT.